These T cell receptor beta chains were read from a single sample in a study of blood T cells in healthy people across ages. TCRdb used MiXCR to reprocess the 5' RACE reads, holding one entry per CDR3 protein. This table holds about 760,000 distinct CDR3 sequences, around 50% found once. The sample comprised blood. These receptors were taken from a man in his forties in good health. Both conserved end residues are part of each CDR3. D genes are given only for firm matches. Some rows have no size entry. The others give once, few or many, or a class for an expanded clone.

J: TRBJ1-4; V: TRBV6-5; D: -; size: -; CDR3: CASSYGINEKLFF; DNA: TGTGCCAGCAGTTACGGGATTAATGAAAAACTGTTTTTT
J: TRBJ2-5; V: TRBV20-1; D: -; size: -; CDR3: CSARGRKTQYF; DNA: TGCAGTGCTAGAGGTCGCAAGACCCAGTACTTC
J: TRBJ2-7; V: TRBV9; D: TRBD1; size: -; CDR3: CASSAQGTSYNEQYF; DNA: TGTGCCAGCAGCGCACAGGGGACCTCCTACAATGAGCAGTACTTC
J: TRBJ2-7; V: TRBV20-1; D: TRBD2; size: -; CDR3: CSARGLAATYEQYF; DNA: TGCAGTGCTAGAGGACTAGCGGCAACCTACGAGCAGTACTTC
J: TRBJ1-2; V: TRBV27; D: -; size: -; CDR3: CASSFLKWPRGDQGYTF; DNA: TGTGCCAGCAGTTTCCTAAAATGGCCTAGGGGGGATCAGGGCTACACCTTC
J: TRBJ1-2; V: TRBV24-1; D: -; size: few; CDR3: CATSDPGYGYTF; DNA: TGTGCCACCAGTGATCCGGGCTATGGCTACACCTTC
J: TRBJ2-1; V: TRBV9; D: TRBD2; size: -; CDR3: CASSADSGVGGGEQFF; DNA: TGTGCCAGCAGCGCGGATAGCGGGGTCGGTGGGGGTGAGCAGTTCTTC
J: TRBJ2-1; V: TRBV28; D: TRBD2; size: -; CDR3: CASSSLKRENYNEQFF; DNA: TGTGCCAGCAGTTCACTTAAGCGGGAGAACTACAATGAGCAGTTCTTC
J: TRBJ2-3; V: TRBV10-3; D: TRBD2; size: -; CDR3: CAISPLAGGPTDTQYF; DNA: TGTGCCATCAGTCCACTAGCGGGGGGGCCAACAGATACGCAGTATTTT
J: TRBJ2-1; V: TRBV9; D: -; size: -; CDR3: CASSVPWFQSNEQFF; DNA: TGTGCCAGCAGCGTTCCGTGGTTCCAGAGCAATGAGCAGTTCTTC
J: TRBJ2-5; V: TRBV7-8; D: -; size: -; CDR3: CASSLGIGRVQETQYF; DNA: TGTGCCAGCAGCTTAGGAATAGGACGGGTACAAGAGACCCAGTACTTC
J: TRBJ1-2; V: TRBV4-2; D: -; size: -; CDR3: CASSQEGGDRGYTF; DNA: TGTGCCAGCAGCCAAGAAGGTGGCGATAGGGGCTACACATTC
J: TRBJ1-5; V: TRBV4-1; D: -; size: -; CDR3: CASSQLLGVQPQHF; DNA: TGCGCCAGCAGCCAACTATTGGGGGTTCAGCCCCAGCATTTT
J: TRBJ2-1; V: TRBV4-3; D: -; size: few; CDR3: CASSQGGAASSYNEQFF; DNA: TGCGCCAGCAGCCAAGGTGGGGCGGCTAGCTCCTACAATGAGCAGTTCTTC
J: TRBJ2-7; V: TRBV28; D: -; size: once; CDR3: CASSRQALTSYEQYF; DNA: TGTGCCAGCAGTCGACAGGCGCTTACCTCCTACGAGCAGTACTTC
J: TRBJ2-7; V: TRBV12-3/TRBV12-4; D: -; size: -; CDR3: CASSPQRPAEGYEQYF; DNA: TGTGCCAGCAGTCCCCAACGACCAGCGGAGGGCTACGAGCAGTACTTC
J: TRBJ2-6; V: TRBV14; D: TRBD1; size: -; CDR3: CASSQDRRRDRGFSGANVLTF; DNA: TGTGCCAGCAGCCAAGATCGGAGGAGGGACAGGGGTTTTTCTGGGGCCAACGTCCTGACTTTC
J: TRBJ2-7; V: TRBV12-3/TRBV12-4; D: -; size: -; CDR3: CASTLTQAMNYEQYF; DNA: TGTGCCAGCACCCTCACACAGGCGATGAACTACGAGCAGTACTTC
J: TRBJ2-5; V: TRBV18; D: -; size: many; CDR3: CASSPPRAGQETQYF; DNA: TGTGCCAGCTCACCACCCAGGGCGGGACAAGAGACCCAGTACTTC
J: TRBJ2-1; V: TRBV20-1; D: -; size: -; CDR3: CSAIQLYSYNEQFF; DNA: TGCAGTGCTATTCAGCTTTACTCCTACAATGAGCAGTTCTTC
J: TRBJ2-7; V: TRBV15; D: -; size: -; CDR3: CATSAGGAYEQYF; DNA: TGTGCCACCAGCGCCGGCGGAGCCTACGAGCAGTACTTC
J: TRBJ2-7; V: TRBV27; D: -; size: -; CDR3: CASSPAHRDEQYF; DNA: TGTGCCAGCAGTCCCGCTCATAGAGACGAGCAGTACTTC
J: TRBJ1-2; V: TRBV7-2; D: TRBD1; size: once; CDR3: CASSPAIQGGGGYTF; DNA: TGTGCCAGCAGCCCCGCGATACAGGGGGGGGGAGGCTACACCTTC
J: TRBJ2-2; V: TRBV30; D: TRBD2; size: -; CDR3: CAWIPGGRTGELFF; DNA: TGTGCCTGGATTCCGGGGGGGAGAACCGGGGAGCTGTTTTTT
J: TRBJ1-5; V: TRBV28; D: -; size: -; CDR3: CASSLGVDSWSNQPQHF; DNA: TGTGCCAGCAGTTTAGGCGTCGACAGTTGGAGCAATCAGCCCCAGCATTTT
J: TRBJ2-1; V: TRBV12-3/TRBV12-4; D: TRBD2; size: once; CDR3: CASQGTSGGTTYNEQFF; DNA: TGTGCCAGCCAGGGGACTAGCGGGGGCACTACCTACAATGAGCAGTTCTTC
J: TRBJ2-1; V: TRBV7-2; D: TRBD2; size: few; CDR3: CAVGGVGVYEQFF; DNA: TGTGCCGTCGGGGGGGTCGGTGTCTATGAGCAGTTCTTC
J: TRBJ2-7; V: TRBV29-1; D: -; size: -; CDR3: CSVELGGTGSYEQYF; DNA: TGCAGCGTTGAGTTGGGCGGGACCGGATCCTACGAGCAGTACTTC
J: TRBJ2-5; V: TRBV4-3; D: -; size: few; CDR3: CASSQDGVGPNDVGQETQYF; DNA: TGCGCCAGCAGCCAAGATGGGGTTGGGCCGAACGACGTTGGGCAAGAGACCCAGTACTTC
J: TRBJ2-7; V: TRBV13; D: -; size: -; CDR3: CASSLGAWGIATYEQYF; DNA: TGTGCCAGCAGCTTAGGCGCGTGGGGGATAGCAACCTACGAGCAGTACTTC